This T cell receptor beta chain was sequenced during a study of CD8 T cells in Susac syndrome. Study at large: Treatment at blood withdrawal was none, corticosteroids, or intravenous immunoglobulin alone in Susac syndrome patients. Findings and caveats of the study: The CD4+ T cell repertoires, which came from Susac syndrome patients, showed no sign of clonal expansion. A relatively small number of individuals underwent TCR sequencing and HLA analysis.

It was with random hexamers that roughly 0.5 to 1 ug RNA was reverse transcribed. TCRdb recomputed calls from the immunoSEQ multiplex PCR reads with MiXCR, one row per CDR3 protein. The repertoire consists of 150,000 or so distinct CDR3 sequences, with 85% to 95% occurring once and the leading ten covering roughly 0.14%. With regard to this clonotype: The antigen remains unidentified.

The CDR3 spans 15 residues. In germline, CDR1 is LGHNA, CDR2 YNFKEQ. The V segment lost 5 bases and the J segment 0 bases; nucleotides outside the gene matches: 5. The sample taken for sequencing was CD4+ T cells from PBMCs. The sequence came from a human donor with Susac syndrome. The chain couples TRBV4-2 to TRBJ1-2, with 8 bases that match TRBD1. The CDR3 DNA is TGTGCCAGCAGCACGCGGACAGGGTCTAACTATGGCTACACCTTC. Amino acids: CASSTRTGSNYGYTF.